The clone carrying this T cell receptor (beta chain) came up many times. Its specificity is unknown. V shed 5 bases, J shed 5 bases, and the junction held 7 bases outside the gene matches. Germline-derived CDR1 and CDR2 are MNHEY and SMNVEV (reference sequence). CDR3 length equals 15 residues. The entry originates in a study of glioma-infiltrating T cells. Notes on the study in general: Non-neoplastic patients had below-expected tissue-blood divergence, while all gliomas exceeded expectation. Only very few CDR3 sequences appeared in both tissue and blood.

The iRepertoire nested amplicon-rescue multiplex PCR amplified TCR alpha and beta CDR3s from RNA. Input was roughly 100-450 ng of tissue mRNA or PBMC total RNA. TCRdb ran MiXCR on the multiplex PCR reads and lists one entry per CDR3 protein. The repertoire holds about 12,000 distinct CDR3 sequences, with around 27% as singletons. The sequence came from a human donor with low-grade glioma or glioblastoma, undergoing nonglioma brain surgery, or in good health (not recorded which). The V gene is TRBV27, the J gene TRBJ2-1; 9 bases agree with TRBD2. Sequencing was performed on glioma tissue, nonneoplastic brain tissue, or PBMCs (not recorded which). The CDR3 spells CASSPNRLADNEQFF. As DNA, the CDR3 is TGTGCCAGCAGTCCGAATAGACTAGCGGACAATGAGCAGTTCTTC.